This T cell receptor beta chain was captured in a study of blood T cell repertoires in COVID-19. J lost 6 bases, V lost 7 bases, and 8 bases had no gene match. Per germline, CDR1 MNHEY and CDR2 SVGAGI. The CDR3 contains 14 residues. Using immunoSEQ multiplex PCR, the repertoire was profiled, and TCRdb retains in-frame clones only, with some absent. This sample carries some 150,000 clones, around nine tenths of them seen once, and the ten largest clones take approximately 1.5%. The sequenced material came from peripheral blood. This rearrangement joins TRBV6-5 to TRBJ2-1; the match to TRBD2 covers 8 bases. The sequence was collected from a woman aged 55-69 years with acute or convalescent COVID-19. The CDR3 spells CASTSGLVVNEQFF. The CDR3 DNA sequence: TGTGCCAGCACATCGGGACTAGTAGTCAATGAGCAGTTCTTC.